This T cell receptor (beta chain) was found in a study of T-cell reconstitution after alpha-beta-depleted transplantation in children. Findings and caveats of the study: After transplant, at about two months, alpha-beta T cells were reportedly derived from several hundred expanded graft clones. Newly produced T cells mostly provided counts and TCRbeta diversity after one year, as hyperexpanded clones declined.

The CDR3 sequence is 14 residues long. The V and J ends lost 5 bases and 7 bases, in that order; junction bases with no gene match: 4. Germline CDR1 is SSHAT and CDR2 is FNYEAQ (reference sequence). For TCRbeta, the library was prepared with unique molecular identifiers. Each CDR3 protein gets one entry after TCRdb re-called the PCR reads with MiXCR. The sample records hundreds of thousands of distinct CDR3 sequences, roughly a sixth being singletons. In this sample, this clonotype turned up once. Its antigen is unidentified. This sample comprised PBMCs, mostly from graft donor cells, obtained 360 days after TCRalphabeta/CD19-depleted stem cell transplant. This TCR was sampled from a male patient aged 2 to 10 who had a stem cell transplant for acute lymphoblastic leukemia, so the T cells may come from the graft donor. The chain employs TRBV7-7 and TRBJ2-1, with 11 bases fitting TRBD1. CDR3 bases: TGTGCCAGCAGCCACGGACAGGGGGCGAATGAGCAGTTCTTC. It codes for CASSHGQGANEQFF.